This T cell receptor (beta chain) was found in a study of cytomegalovirus exposure and HLA in healthy donors. Study-level points and caveats: For TCR beta chains, V- and J-gene trimming was later linked to a missense DCLRE1C variant. Some TCR beta chains (roughly 160 of them) were listed as cytomegalovirus-associated.

About this clone itself: The target antigen is unknown.

Germline-derived CDR1 and CDR2 are SQVTM and ANQGSEA. V dropped 4 bases and J dropped 5 bases, with 20 bases sitting between them. The CDR3 contains 15 residues. PCR primers comprised 60 Vbeta and 13 Jbeta primers. TCRdb keeps only in-frame clones here, not all; method: immunoSEQ multiplex PCR. The data contain hundreds of thousands of clones, around 90% of them singletons. This chain joins TRBV29-1 and TRBJ1-2, with D possibly TRBD1 on 6 matching bases. This receptor was obtained from a woman younger than 35 in good health and CMV-seronegative. Sequenced material: PBMCs. CDR3 protein: CSVGRTDPHPYGYTF. As DNA, the CDR3 is TGCAGCGTTGGTAGGACAGACCCCCACCCTTATGGCTACACCTTC.